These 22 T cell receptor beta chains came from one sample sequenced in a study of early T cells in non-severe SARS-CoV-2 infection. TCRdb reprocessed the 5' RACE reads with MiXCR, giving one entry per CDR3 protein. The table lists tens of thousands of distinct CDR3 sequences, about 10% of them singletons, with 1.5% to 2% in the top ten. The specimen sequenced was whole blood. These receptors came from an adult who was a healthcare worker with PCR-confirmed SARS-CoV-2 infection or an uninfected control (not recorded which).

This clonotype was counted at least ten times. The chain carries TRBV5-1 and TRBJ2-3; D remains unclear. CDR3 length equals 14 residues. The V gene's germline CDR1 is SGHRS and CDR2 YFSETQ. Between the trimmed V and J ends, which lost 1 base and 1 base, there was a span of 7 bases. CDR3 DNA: TGCGCCAGCAGCTTGCAGAAAGGCACAGATACGCAGTATTTT. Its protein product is CASSLQKGTDTQYF.

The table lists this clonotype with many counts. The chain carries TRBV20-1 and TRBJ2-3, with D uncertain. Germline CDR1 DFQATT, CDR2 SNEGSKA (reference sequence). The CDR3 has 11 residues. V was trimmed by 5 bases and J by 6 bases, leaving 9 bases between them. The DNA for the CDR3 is TGCAGTGCTCGCCGGGCTGATACGCAGTATTTT. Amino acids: CSARRADTQYF.

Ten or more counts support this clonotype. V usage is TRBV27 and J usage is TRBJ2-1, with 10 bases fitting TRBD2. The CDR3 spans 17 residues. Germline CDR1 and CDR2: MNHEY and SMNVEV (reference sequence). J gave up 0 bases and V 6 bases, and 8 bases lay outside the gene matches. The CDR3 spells CASRRSGGVYSYNEQFF. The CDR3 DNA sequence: TGTGCCAGCAGGCGGAGCGGGGGGGTATACTCCTACAATGAGCAGTTCTTC.

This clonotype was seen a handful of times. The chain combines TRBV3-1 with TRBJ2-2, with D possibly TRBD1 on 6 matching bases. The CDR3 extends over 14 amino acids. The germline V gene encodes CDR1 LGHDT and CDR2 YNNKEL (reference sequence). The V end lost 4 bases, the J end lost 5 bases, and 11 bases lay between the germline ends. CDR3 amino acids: CASSRRQGTGELFF. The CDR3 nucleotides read TGTGCCAGCAGCCGCCGGCAGGGGACCGGGGAGCTGTTTTTT. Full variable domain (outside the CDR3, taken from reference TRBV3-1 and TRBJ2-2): DTAVSQTPKYLVTQMGNDKSIKCEQNLGHDTMYWYKQDSKKFLKIMFSYNNKELIINETVPNRFSPKSPDKAHLNLHINSLELGDSAVYFCASSRRQGTGELFFGEGSRLTVL.

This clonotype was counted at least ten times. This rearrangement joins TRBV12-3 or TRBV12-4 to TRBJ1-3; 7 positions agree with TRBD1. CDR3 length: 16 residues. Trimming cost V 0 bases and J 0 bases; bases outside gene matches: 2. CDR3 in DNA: TGTGCCAGCAGTTTAGCGGACAGGCCCTCTGGAAACACCATATATTTT. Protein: CASSLADRPSGNTIYF.

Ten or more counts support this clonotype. CDR3 sequence (DNA): TGTGCCAGCAGCTACTTGGGCGGGGGTACCACCGGGGAGCTGTTTTTT. Amino acids: CASSYLGGGTTGELFF. The rearrangement joins TRBV7-9 to TRBJ2-2; 7 bases match TRBD2. CDR3 length: 16 amino acids. CDR1 SEHNR and CDR2 FQNEAQ come from the germline V gene (reference sequence). The V segment lost 4 bases and the J segment 4 bases; nucleotides outside the gene matches: 9.

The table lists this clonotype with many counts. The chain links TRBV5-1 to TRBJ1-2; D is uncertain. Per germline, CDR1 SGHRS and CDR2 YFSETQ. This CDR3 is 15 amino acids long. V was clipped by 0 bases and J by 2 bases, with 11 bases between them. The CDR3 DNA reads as TGCGCCAGCAGCTTGGTCAGCCAAGTGAACTATGGCTACACCTTC. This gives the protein CASSLVSQVNYGYTF.

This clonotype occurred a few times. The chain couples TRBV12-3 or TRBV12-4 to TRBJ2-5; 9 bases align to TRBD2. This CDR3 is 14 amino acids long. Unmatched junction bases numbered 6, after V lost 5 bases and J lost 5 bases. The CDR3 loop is CASSPRGGRETQYF. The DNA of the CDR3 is TGTGCCAGCAGTCCGCGGGGGGGCCGGGAGACCCAGTACTTC.

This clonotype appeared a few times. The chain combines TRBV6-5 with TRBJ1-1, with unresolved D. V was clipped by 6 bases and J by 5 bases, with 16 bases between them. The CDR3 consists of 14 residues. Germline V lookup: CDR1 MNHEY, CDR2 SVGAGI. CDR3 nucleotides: TGTGCCAGCAGCCTGTCGGGCCTGGGGACTGAAGCTTTCTTT. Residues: CASSLSGLGTEAFF.

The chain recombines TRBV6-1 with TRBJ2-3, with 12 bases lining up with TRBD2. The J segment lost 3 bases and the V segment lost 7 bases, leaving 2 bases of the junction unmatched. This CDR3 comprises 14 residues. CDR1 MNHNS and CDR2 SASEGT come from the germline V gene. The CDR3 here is CASTLAGGTDTQYF. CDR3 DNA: TGTGCCAGCACCCTAGCGGGGGGGACAGATACGCAGTATTTT.

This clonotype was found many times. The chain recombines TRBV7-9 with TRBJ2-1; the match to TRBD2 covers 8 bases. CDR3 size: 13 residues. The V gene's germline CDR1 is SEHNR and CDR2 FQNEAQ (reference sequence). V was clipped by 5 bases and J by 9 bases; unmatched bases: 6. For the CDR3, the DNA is TGTGCCAGCAGCCCTCCGGGGGGGGCTGAGCAGTTCTTC. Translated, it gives CASSPPGGAEQFF.

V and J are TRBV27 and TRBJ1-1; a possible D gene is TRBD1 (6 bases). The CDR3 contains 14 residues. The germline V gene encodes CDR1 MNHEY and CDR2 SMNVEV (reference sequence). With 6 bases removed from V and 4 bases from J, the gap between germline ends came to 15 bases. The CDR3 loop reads CASRYLGGGTEAFF. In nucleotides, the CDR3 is TGTGCCAGCAGATATCTGGGGGGCGGCACTGAAGCTTTCTTT.

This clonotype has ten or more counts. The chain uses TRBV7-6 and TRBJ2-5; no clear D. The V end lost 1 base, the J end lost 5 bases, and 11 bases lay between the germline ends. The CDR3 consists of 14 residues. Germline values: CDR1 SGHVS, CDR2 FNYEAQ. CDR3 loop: CASSLGTSTETQYF. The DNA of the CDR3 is TGTGCCAGCAGCTTAGGGACGTCCACGGAGACCCAGTACTTC.

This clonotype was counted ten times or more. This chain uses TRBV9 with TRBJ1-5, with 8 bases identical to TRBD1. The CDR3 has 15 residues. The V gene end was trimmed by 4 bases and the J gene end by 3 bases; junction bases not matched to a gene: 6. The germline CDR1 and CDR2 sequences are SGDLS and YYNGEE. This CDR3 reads CASSPTGDPNQPQHF. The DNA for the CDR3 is TGTGCCAGCAGCCCGACAGGGGACCCCAATCAGCCCCAGCATTTT. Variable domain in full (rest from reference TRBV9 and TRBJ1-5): DSGVTQTPKHLITATGQRVTLRCSPRSGDLSVYWYQQSLDQGLQFLIQYYNGEERAKGNILERFSAQQFPDLHSELNLSSLELGDSALYFCASSPTGDPNQPQHFGDGTRLSIL.

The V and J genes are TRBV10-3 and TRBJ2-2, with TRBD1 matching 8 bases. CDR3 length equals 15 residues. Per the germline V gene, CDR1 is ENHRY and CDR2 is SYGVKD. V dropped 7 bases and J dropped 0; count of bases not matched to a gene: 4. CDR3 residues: CAIKGDRTNTGELFF. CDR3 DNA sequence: TGTGCCATCAAGGGGGACAGGACGAACACCGGGGAGCTGTTTTTT.

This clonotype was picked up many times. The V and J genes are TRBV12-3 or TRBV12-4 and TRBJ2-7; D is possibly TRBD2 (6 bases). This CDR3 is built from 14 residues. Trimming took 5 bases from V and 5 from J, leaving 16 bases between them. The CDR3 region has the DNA TGTGCCAGCAGTAACCACGACGGGAGTAACGAGCAGTACTTC. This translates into CASSNHDGSNEQYF.

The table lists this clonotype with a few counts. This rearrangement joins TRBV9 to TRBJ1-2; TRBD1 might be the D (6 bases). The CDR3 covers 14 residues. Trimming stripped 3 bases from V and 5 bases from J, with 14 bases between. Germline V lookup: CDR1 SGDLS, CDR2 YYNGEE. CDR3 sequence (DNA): TGTGCCAGCAGCGAGGGGGGGCGCCGGTATGGCTACACCTTC. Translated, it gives CASSEGGRRYGYTF.

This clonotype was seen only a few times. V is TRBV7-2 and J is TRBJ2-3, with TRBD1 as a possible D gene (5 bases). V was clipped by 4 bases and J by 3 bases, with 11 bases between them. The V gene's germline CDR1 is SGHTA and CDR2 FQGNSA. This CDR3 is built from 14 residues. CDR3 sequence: CASSSQGITDTQYF. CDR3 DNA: TGTGCCAGCAGCTCCCAGGGTATTACAGATACGCAGTATTTT. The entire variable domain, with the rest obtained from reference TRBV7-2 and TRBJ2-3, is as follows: GAGVSQSPSNKVTEKGKDVELRCDPISGHTALYWYRQSLGQGLEFLIYFQGNSAPDKSGLPSDRFSAERTGGSVSTLTIQRTQQEDSAVYLCASSSQGITDTQYFGPGTRLTVL.

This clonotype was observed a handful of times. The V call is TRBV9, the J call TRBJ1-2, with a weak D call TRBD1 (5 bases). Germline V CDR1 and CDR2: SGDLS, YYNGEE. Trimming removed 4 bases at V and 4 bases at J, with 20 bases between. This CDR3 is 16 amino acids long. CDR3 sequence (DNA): TGTGCCAGCAGCCCCGAAGAGGGACGCAAGGGCTATGGCTACACCTTC. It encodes CASSPEEGRKGYGYTF.

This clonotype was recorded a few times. The CDR3 DNA follows: TGTGCCAGCGTGGGCAGGGCGTACACTGAAGCTTTCTTT. This encodes CASVGRAYTEAFF. The chain has TRBV6-2 or TRBV6-3 and TRBJ1-1; perhaps TRBD1 as D (5 bases). The CDR3 has 13 residues. Trimming took 8 bases from V and 3 from J, leaving 13 bases between them. Germline values: CDR1 MNHEY, CDR2 SVGEGT.

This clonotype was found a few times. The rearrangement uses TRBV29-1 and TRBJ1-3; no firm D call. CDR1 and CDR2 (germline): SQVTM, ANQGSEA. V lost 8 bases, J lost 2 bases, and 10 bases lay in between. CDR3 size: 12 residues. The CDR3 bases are TGCAGCTCGTGGGATCCTGGAAACACCATATATTTT. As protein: CSSWDPGNTIYF. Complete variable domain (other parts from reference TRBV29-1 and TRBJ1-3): SAVISQKPSRDICQRGTSLTIQCQVDSQVTMMFWYRQQPGQSLTLIATANQGSEATYESGFVIDKFPISRPNLTFSTLTVSNMSPEDSSIYLCSSWDPGNTIYFGEGSWLTVV.

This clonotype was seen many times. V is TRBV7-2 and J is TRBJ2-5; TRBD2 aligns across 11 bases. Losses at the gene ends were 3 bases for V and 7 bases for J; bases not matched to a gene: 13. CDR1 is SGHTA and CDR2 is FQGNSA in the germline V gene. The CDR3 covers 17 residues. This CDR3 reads CASSLEGRTSGQSTQYF. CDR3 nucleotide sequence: TGTGCCAGCAGCTTGGAGGGCCGGACTAGCGGGCAATCGACCCAGTACTTC.